Sequencing of this T cell receptor beta chain was carried out in a study of regulatory T cells in long-lasting Graves disease. This CDR3 region has 17 residues. The V gene lost 5 bases and the J gene lost 9 bases, with 23 bases spanning the gap. Germline V gene sequence: CDR1 SGHTA, CDR2 FQGNSA. The time point: persistent/refractory GD, antithyroid drugs over 5 years with positive TRAb. PBMCs provided the RNA from which the TCR library was made. Relying on iRepertoire HTBI primers and Arm-PCR of CDR3 regions, the team built TCR beta libraries. TCRdb re-called the multiplex PCR reads through MiXCR, storing one row per CDR3 protein. The sample holds over 350,000 distinct CDR3 sequences, less than 25% seen once.

The material was peripheral blood mononuclear cells (PBMCs), obtained when the disease was refractory, from a patient treated with antithyroid drugs. The chain joins TRBV7-2 to TRBJ1-6, with D unresolved. The sequence was obtained from a female donor with Graves disease. The CDR3 here is CASSPPPARRGVSPLHF. CDR3 sequence (DNA): TGTGCCAGCAGCCCCCCCCCGGCAAGGCGCGGGGTTTCACCCCTCCACTTT.